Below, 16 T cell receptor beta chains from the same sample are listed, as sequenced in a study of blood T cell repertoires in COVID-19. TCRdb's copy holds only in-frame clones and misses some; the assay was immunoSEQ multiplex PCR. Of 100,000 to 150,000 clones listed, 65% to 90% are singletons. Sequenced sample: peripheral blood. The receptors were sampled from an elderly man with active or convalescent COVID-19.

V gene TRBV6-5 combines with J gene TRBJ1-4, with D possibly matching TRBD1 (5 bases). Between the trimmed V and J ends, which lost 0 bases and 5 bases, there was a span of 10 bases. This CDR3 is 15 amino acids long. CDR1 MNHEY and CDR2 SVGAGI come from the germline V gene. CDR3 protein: CASSYSDRPNEKLFF. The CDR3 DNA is TGTGCCAGCAGTTACTCAGACAGACCCAATGAAAAACTGTTTTTT.

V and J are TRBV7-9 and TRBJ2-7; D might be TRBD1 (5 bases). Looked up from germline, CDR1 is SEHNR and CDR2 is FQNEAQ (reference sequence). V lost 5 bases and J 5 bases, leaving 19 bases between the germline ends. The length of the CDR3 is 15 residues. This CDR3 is CASSNGHDWSDEQYF. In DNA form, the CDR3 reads TGTGCCAGCAGCAACGGACACGACTGGTCCGACGAGCAGTACTTC.

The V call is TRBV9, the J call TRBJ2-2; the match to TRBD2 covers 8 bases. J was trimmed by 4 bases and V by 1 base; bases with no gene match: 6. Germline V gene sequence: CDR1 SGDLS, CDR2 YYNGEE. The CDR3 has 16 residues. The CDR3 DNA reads TGTGCCAGCAGCGTACTGCCGGGGGGGAGCACCGGGGAGCTGTTTTTT. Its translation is CASSVLPGGSTGELFF. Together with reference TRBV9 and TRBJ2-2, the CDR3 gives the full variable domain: DSGVTQTPKHLITATGQRVTLRCSPRSGDLSVYWYQQSLDQGLQFLIQYYNGEERAKGNILERFSAQQFPDLHSELNLSSLELGDSALYFCASSVLPGGSTGELFFGEGSRLTVL.

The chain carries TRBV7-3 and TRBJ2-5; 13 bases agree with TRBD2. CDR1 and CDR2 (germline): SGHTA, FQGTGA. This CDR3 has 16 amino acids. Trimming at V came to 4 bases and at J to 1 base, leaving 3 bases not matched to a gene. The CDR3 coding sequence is TGTGCCAGCAGCTCTGGACTAGCGGGGGCCCAAGAGACCCAGTACTTC. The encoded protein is CASSSGLAGAQETQYF.

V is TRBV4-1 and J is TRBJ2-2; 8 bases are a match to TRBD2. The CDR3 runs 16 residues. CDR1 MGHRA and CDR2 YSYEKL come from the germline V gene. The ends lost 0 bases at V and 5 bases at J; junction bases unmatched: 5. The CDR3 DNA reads TGCGCCAGCAGCCAAGAATGGGCTAGCGGGACCGGGGAGCTGTTTTTT. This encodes CASSQEWASGTGELFF.

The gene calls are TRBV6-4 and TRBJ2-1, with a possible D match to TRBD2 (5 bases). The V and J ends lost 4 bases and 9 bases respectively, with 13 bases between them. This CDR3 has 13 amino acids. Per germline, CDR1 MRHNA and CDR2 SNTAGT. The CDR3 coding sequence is TGTGCCAGCAGTGGGGCGCAGGCGGGTGAGCAGTTCTTC. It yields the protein CASSGAQAGEQFF.

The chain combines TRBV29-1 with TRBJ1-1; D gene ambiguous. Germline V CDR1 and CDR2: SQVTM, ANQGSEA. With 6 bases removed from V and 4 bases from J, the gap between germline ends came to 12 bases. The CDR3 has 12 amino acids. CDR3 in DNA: TGCAGCGTCTCGGAGGGATCCACTGAAGCTTTCTTT. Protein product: CSVSEGSTEAFF.

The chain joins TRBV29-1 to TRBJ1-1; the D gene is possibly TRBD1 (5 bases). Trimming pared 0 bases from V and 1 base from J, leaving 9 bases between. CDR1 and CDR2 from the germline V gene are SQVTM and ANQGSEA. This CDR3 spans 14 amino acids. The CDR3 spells CSVEETTGNTEAFF. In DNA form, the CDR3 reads TGCAGCGTTGAAGAAACTACAGGGAACACTGAAGCTTTCTTT. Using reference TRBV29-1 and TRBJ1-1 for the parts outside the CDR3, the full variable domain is SAVISQKPSRDICQRGTSLTIQCQVDSQVTMMFWYRQQPGQSLTLIATANQGSEATYESGFVIDKFPISRPNLTFSTLTVSNMSPEDSSIYLCSVEETTGNTEAFFGQGTRLTVV.

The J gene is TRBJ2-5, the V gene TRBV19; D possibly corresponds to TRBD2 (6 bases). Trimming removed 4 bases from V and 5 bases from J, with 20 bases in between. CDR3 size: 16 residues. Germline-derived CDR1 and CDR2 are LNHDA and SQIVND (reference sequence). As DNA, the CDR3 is TGTGCCAGTAGTACCGGCCGGCGGGGCCCAGGTGAGACCCAGTACTTC. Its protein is CASSTGRRGPGETQYF.

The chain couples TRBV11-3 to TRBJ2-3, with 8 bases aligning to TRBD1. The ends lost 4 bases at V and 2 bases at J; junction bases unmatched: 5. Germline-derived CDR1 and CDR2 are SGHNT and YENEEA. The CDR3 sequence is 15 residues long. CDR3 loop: CASSSGQVHTDTQYF. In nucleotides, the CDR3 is TGTGCCAGCAGCTCGGGACAGGTTCACACAGATACGCAGTATTTT.

The CDR3 sequence: CASSLVREQFF. The CDR3 nucleotides read TGTGCCAGCAGCCTAGTGCGCGAGCAGTTCTTC. This chain uses TRBV5-8 with TRBJ2-1; D remains unclear. Per the germline V gene, CDR1 is SGHTS and CDR2 is YDEGEE. This CDR3 comprises 11 residues. The germline V and J ends were trimmed by 4 bases and 10 bases, with 9 bases remaining between them.

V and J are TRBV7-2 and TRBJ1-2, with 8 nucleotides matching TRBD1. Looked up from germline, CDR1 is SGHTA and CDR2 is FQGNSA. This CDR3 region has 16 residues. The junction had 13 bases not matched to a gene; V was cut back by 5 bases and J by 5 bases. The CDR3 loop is CASSLRQGPFRYGYTF. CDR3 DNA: TGTGCCAGCAGCCTCAGACAGGGGCCCTTTAGGTATGGCTACACCTTC.

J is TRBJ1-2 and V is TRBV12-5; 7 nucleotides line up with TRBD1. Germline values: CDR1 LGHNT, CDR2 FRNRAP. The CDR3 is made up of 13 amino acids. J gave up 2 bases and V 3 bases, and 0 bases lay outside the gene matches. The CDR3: CASGFRGNYGYTF. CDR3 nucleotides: TGTGCTAGTGGTTTCAGGGGGAACTATGGCTACACCTTC. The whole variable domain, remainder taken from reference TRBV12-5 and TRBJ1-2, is DARVTQTPRHKVTEMGQEVTMRCQPILGHNTVFWYRQTMMQGLELLAYFRNRAPLDDSGMPKDRFSAEMPDATLATLKIQPSEPRDSAVYFCASGFRGNYGYTFGSGTRLTVV.

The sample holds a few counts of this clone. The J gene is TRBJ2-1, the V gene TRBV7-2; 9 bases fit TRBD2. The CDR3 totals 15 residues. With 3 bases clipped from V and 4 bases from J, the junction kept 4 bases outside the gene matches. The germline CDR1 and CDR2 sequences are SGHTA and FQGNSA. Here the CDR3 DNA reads TGTGCCAGCAGCTTTTCTAGCGGGGAATACAATGAGCAGTTCTTC. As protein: CASSFSSGEYNEQFF.

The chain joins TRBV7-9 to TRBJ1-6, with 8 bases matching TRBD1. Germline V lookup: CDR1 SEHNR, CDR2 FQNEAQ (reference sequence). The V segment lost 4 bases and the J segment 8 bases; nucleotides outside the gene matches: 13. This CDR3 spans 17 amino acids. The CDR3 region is CASSSSVRGPRDSPLHF. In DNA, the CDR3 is TGTGCCAGCAGCTCTAGTGTCAGGGGGCCTAGGGATTCACCCCTCCACTTT.

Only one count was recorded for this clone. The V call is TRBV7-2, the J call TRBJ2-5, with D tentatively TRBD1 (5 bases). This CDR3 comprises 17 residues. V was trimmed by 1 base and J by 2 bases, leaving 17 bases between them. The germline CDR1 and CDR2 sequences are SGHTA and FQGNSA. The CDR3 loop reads CASSLVLRVAGQETQYF. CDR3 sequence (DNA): TGTGCCAGCAGCTTAGTCTTGCGTGTGGCAGGGCAAGAGACCCAGTACTTC.